The clone carrying this T cell receptor beta chain is medium-sized (0.01 to 0.1%) in the sample. These data come from a study of tumor-infiltrating lymphocytes in primary liver carcinoma. About the research overall: Donors had hepatocellular carcinoma or combined HCC and intrahepatic cholangiocarcinoma.

Unsorted bulk tissue, 20-30 mg of it, served as the source for co-extraction of RNA and DNA. Treatment of the patients' primary liver carcinoma consisted of surgical resection. Over 85% viable tumor cells were present in every tumor sample. With a constant-region primer, TCR beta cDNA was made from around 520 ng of total RNA. Sequencing libraries for TCR beta derived from three nested multiplex PCR rounds that used slightly modified ARM-PCR. Researchers ran the first two PCR rounds for approximately 10 cycles each with TRBV1-TRBV30 forward primers and a C-beta reverse primer. MiXCR, applied by TCRdb to the multiplex PCR reads, yields one record per CDR3 protein. The profile shows around 70,000 distinct CDR3 sequences, 60% to 80% of them singletons. The CDR3 is 13 residues long. Germline-derived CDR1 and CDR2 are SGHAT and FQNNGV. V was pared by 6 bases and J by 5 bases, with 13 bases between.

Sample: liver tumor tissue from sampling region 4. Subset: tumor region T4, right-lateral pole. This receptor was identified in a man aged 35 to 55 with primary liver carcinoma and hepatitis B virus infection. The V call is TRBV11-2, the J call TRBJ2-5; D remains unclear. The CDR3 is CASSNSRTETQYF. CDR3 coding DNA: TGTGCCAGCAGTAATAGCAGGACGGAGACCCAGTACTTC.